These T cell receptor beta chains were read from a single sample in a study of cytomegalovirus exposure and HLA in healthy donors. Generated by immunoSEQ multiplex PCR, the TCRdb table keeps only in-frame clones and is missing some. Seen here are 150,000 to 200,000 clones, 60% to 80% observed once, and the top ten hold about 1.4%. Sequenced: PBMCs. The receptors derive from a woman aged 25 to 45 in good health and CMV-seronegative. Each CDR3 is given without its conserved first and last residue.

j_call	v_call	cdr3_length	cdr3_aa
TRBJ1-6	TRBV6-1	14	ASSGQLTGGNSPLH
TRBJ1-1	TRBV4-2	15	ASSQPGTEILNTEAF
TRBJ2-1	TRBV14	11	ASSPAQGNEQF
TRBJ2-1	TRBV5-1	12	ASSSPARTAEQF
TRBJ1-2	TRBV7-8	14	ASSHSQGALGYGYT
TRBJ2-1	TRBV7-9	12	ASSDVRTGPLRV
TRBJ1-2	TRBV5-1	11	ASSVDSNYGYT
TRBJ2-2	TRBV2	11	ASSVAPTGELF
TRBJ2-7	TRBV5-4	12	ASSLGGNYYEQY
TRBJ2-7	TRBV28	15	ASTSLGDTQGVHEQY
TRBJ2-2	TRBV7-9	12	ASSPGQGIGELF
TRBJ1-4	TRBV7-9	16	ASSLRGTGGSTNEKLF
TRBJ2-7	TRBV5-4	12	ASSSRGSSYEQY
TRBJ1-2	TRBV28	13	ASSSAGEGGGGYT
TRBJ2-2	TRBV6-6	12	ASGSQSNTGELF
TRBJ2-7	TRBV21-1	12	ASSTGTGPDEQY
TRBJ1-4	TRBV19	13	ASSIFGTDTEKLF
TRBJ2-5	TRBV18	11	ASSLQGGETQY
TRBJ1-1	TRBV27	14	ASTVSWDREGAEAF
TRBJ1-2	TRBV29-1	11	SVEDPDSYGYT
TRBJ2-7	TRBV25-1	11	ASMTGRGHEQY
TRBJ1-2	TRBV2	10	ASGGQIYGYT
TRBJ1-5	TRBV7-2	12	ASSLGGAGQPQH
TRBJ2-1	TRBV6-1	12	ASSDRGRIDEQF
TRBJ2-1	TRBV20-1	9	SVGRVDEQF
TRBJ1-1	TRBV11-3	11	ASSLEGGTEAF
TRBJ1-5	TRBV30	12	AWSFTGVDQPQH
TRBJ1-3	TRBV2	13	ASSPHFSSGNTIY
TRBJ1-3	TRBV13	12	ASSLPSSGNTIY
TRBJ2-3	TRBV11-2	12	ASSFGGAWDTQY
TRBJ1-2	TRBV7-8	12	ASSSIDRNYGYT
TRBJ1-2	TRBV5-8	11	ASSQTRRNGYT
TRBJ2-1	TRBV20-1	8	SASGVSLF